This T cell receptor (beta chain) is from a study of metastatic and nonmetastatic thyroid tumors. TCRdb re-analyzed the PCR reads using MiXCR. The data contain fewer than 15,000 clones, 25% to 35% of them seen just once; the ten biggest clones take up more than 9%. No patient had received any treatment before thyroid surgery. As to this clone: The junction and the germline gene differ at one end; a read error may be behind it.

This CDR3 is built from 13 residues. Germline V gene sequence: CDR1 SGHRS, CDR2 YFSETQ. The V and J genes are TRBV5-1 and TRBJ1-4; no clear D. The source material was tumor tissue. This receptor was obtained from a female donor with papillary thyroid cancer or a benign thyroid nodule (not recorded which). Some clones in this sample may be carry-over from other donors' samples. The CDR3 loop is CAGSPTGNEKLFF. CDR3 nucleotides: TGCGCCGGCAGCCCGACGGGGAATGAAAAACTTTTTTTT.